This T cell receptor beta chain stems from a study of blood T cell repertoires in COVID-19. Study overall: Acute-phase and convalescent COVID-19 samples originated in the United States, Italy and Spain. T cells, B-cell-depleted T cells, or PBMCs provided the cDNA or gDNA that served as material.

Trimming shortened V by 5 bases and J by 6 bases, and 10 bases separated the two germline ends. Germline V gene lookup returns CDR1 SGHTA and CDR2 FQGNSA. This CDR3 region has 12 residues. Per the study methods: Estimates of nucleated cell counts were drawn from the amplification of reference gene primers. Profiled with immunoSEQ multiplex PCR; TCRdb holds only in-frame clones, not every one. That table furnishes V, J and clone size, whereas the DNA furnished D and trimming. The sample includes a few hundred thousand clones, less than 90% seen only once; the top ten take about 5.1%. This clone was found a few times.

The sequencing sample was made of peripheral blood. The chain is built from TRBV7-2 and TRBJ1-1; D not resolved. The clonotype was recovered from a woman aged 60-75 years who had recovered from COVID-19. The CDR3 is CASSRQASEAFF. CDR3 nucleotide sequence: TGTGCCAGCAGCCGCCAGGCGTCTGAAGCTTTCTTT.